What follows are 5 T cell receptor beta chains derived from one specimen sequenced in a study of OX40 agonist ivuxolimab in advanced cancers. The library was prepared using the immunoSEQ multiplex PCR assay. TCRdb's version of the immuneACCESS table is confined to in-frame rearrangements and falls short of the full clone set. An unresolved V gene accounts for under half of the shortfall where checked; the remainder is of unknown origin. The sample data list more than 60,000 clones, and about 89% of these were observed just once. Of the sample, roughly 5.2% falls within the top ten clones. Sample: CD4+ or CD8+ T cells sorted from blood, taken in a trial of the OX40 agonist ivuxolimab. The receptors here all came from an adult with an advanced solid tumor such as melanoma, head and neck, liver or kidney cancer.

The chain employs TRBV5-8 and TRBJ2-1; TRBD2 might be the D (5 bases). V was pared by 3 bases and J by 0 bases, with 10 bases between. The CDR3 is 15 residues long. Germline lookup yields CDR1 SGHTS and CDR2 YDEGEE. This CDR3 is CASSSGLNSYNEQFF. The CDR3 bases are TGTGCCAGCAGCTCAGGACTTAACTCCTACAATGAGCAGTTCTTC.

The V call is TRBV6-6, the J call TRBJ2-2, with 8 bases aligning to TRBD1. The CDR3 has 16 residues. The J segment lost 0 bases and the V segment lost 5 bases, leaving 5 bases of the junction unmatched. Germline lookup yields CDR1 MNHNY and CDR2 SVGAGI (reference sequence). The CDR3 region has the DNA TGTGCCAGCAGTAAACGGACAGGGTCGAACACCGGGGAGCTGTTTTTT. Translation gives CASSKRTGSNTGELFF.

V usage is TRBV5-6 and J usage is TRBJ2-7, with 10 bases identical to TRBD1. CDR3 length: 16 residues. Trimming took 2 bases from V and 4 from J; bases not matched to a gene: 9. Germline-derived CDR1 and CDR2 are SGHDT and YYEEEE. CDR3 region: CASSFLGQGKQYEQYF. The CDR3 nucleotides are TGTGCCAGCAGCTTTCTGGGACAGGGGAAGCAGTACGAGCAGTACTTC.

This clone was observed a handful of times. J is TRBJ1-1 and V is TRBV2; D gene unclear. V lost 6 bases and J 0 bases, leaving 8 bases between the germline ends. Germline V CDR1 and CDR2: SNHLY, FYNNEI. This CDR3 has 13 amino acids. The CDR3 DNA is TGTGCCAGCAGGGGAACCTTGAACACTGAAGCTTTCTTT. Amino acids: CASRGTLNTEAFF.

This clone has just a few counts. This rearrangement joins TRBV7-8 to TRBJ2-1; the D is unclear. The CDR3 totals 13 residues. The ends were cut back, 5 bases at V and 8 bases at J, with 13 bases in the middle. Per germline, CDR1 SGHVS and CDR2 FQNEAQ. In DNA, the CDR3 is TGTGCCAGCAGCCCCCCTATTCGGGATGAGCAGTTCTTC. It translates to CASSPPIRDEQFF. Using reference TRBV7-8 and TRBJ2-1 for the parts outside the CDR3, the full variable domain is GAGVSQSPRYKVAKRGQDVALRCDPISGHVSLFWYQQALGQGPEFLTYFQNEAQLDKSGLPSDRFFAERPEGSVSTLKIQRTQQEDSAVYLCASSPPIRDEQFFGPGTRLTVL.